The rows below give T cell receptor beta chains drawn from one sample of a study of beta chain features in type 1 diabetes. Sequencing used immunoSEQ multiplex PCR; TCRdb keeps in-frame clones, though not all of them. The sample has 640,000 or so clones; 10% to 15% are singletons. The sequencing input was naive CD4+ T cells from blood. Every receptor here comes from a man between 18 and 35 years old with type 1 diabetes. The conserved cysteine and the conserved F or W are not part of the CDR3 here. Part of the rows lack a size; the others show once, few, many or a class for expanded clones.

v_call	clone_size	j_call	cdr3_aa
TRBV7-8	few	TRBJ1-1	ASSLAGSEVTEAF
TRBV28	few	TRBJ2-1	ASSLTSGPYNEQF
TRBV30	few	TRBJ2-3	AWSVRGWGDRTFTDTQY
TRBV27	few	TRBJ1-2	ASSMTERGYGYT
TRBV2	.	TRBJ2-2	ASSGQGNTGELF
TRBV5-1	few	TRBJ2-1	ASSLEGGLQF
TRBV29-1	few	TRBJ1-4	SVSQGGEKLF
TRBV11-3	.	TRBJ1-3	ASSSDPGNTIY
TRBV9	few	TRBJ1-6	ASSLGWGSYNSPLH
TRBV6-1	few	TRBJ2-7	ASTGVSSYEQY
TRBV2	.	TRBJ2-1	ASSEHTDSYNEQF
TRBV18	few	TRBJ1-1	ASSPKEAEGTEAF
TRBV20-1	few	TRBJ1-1	SGDREAF
TRBV19	.	TRBJ2-3	ASDNPPAGADTQY
TRBV11-2	.	TRBJ2-3	ASSLGQGRTDTQY
TRBV10-3	.	TRBJ1-3	AISESGQFSISGNTIY
TRBV10-3	few	TRBJ2-7	AISEPTTGQY
TRBV10-3	few	TRBJ2-1	AGQGDSSEQF
TRBV4-2	.	TRBJ1-5	ASSPGQGQPQH
TRBV7-6	.	TRBJ2-3	ASSLAPPGQGANTQY
TRBV6-1	few	TRBJ2-4	ASILEGLAKNIQY
TRBV6-5	few	TRBJ2-3	ASSLGRTSTDTQY
TRBV6-5	.	TRBJ2-1	ASSLQEAYNEQF
TRBV29-1	few	TRBJ2-7	SVSSAPGVGEQY
TRBV19	.	TRBJ2-1	AASQRGGSGEQF
TRBV18	few	TRBJ2-7	ASSPRAGGKTGEPYEQY
TRBV2	few	TRBJ2-5	ASRPGTDVETQY
TRBV5-1	few	TRBJ1-2	ASSLEGSPGYT
TRBV6-6	.	TRBJ2-2	ASSRTGGTGELF
TRBV30	.	TRBJ1-5	AWSVLGYGNQPQH
TRBV29-1	.	TRBJ1-2	SVENTRDVNYGYT
TRBV18	.	TRBJ2-1	ASSSRLAGGTDNEQF
TRBV29-1	few	TRBJ1-6	SIKVNRDSPLH
TRBV30	few	TRBJ2-7	AWSTSGGIYEQY
TRBV10-3	.	TRBJ2-2	AILDQRNSNTGELF
TRBV2	.	TRBJ1-2	ASSAYIGGGYT
TRBV30	few	TRBJ1-5	AWSDPTGDYSNQPQH
TRBV5-1	.	TRBJ2-1	ASSATSGGPRGHEQF
TRBV7-3	few	TRBJ2-3	ASSLNSPPDTQY
TRBV27	few	TRBJ1-3	ASSLTGFGNTIY
TRBV5-4	few	TRBJ1-1	ASSLARPVGTEAF
TRBV4-1	few	TRBJ1-5	ASSQEFGESNQPQH
TRBV9	few	TRBJ1-5	ASSQQGYQPQH
TRBV9	few	TRBJ2-1	ASSPPGLGYNEQF
TRBV2	few	TRBJ1-2	ASSETYGYT
TRBV18	few	TRBJ2-2	ASSLMGNPNTGELF
TRBV30	few	TRBJ2-5	ALSPGGETQY
TRBV2	.	TRBJ1-3	ASSSTGTGNTIY
TRBV18	few	TRBJ2-3	ASSRGTESDTQY
TRBV7-2	.	TRBJ2-3	ASSLGFTSGGPGTDTQY
TRBV5-1	few	TRBJ1-2	ASSLGQELLYGYT
TRBV2	few	TRBJ1-1	ASSELGRYTEAF
TRBV28	.	TRBJ2-2	ASSEQGTGELF
TRBV6-1	few	TRBJ1-5	ASSVSQPQH
TRBV27	.	TRBJ2-3	ASSSRTDTQY
TRBV30	.	.	ASTTGGGLPYEQY
TRBV5-4	few	TRBJ2-1	ASRAGGYSYNEQF